The 30 T cell receptor beta chains listed next were all sequenced from one sample in a study of blood T cell repertoires in COVID-19. Profiling relied on immunoSEQ multiplex PCR, and the TCRdb table lists in-frame clones only, not all of them. The table shows 190,000 or so clones, with about 87% occurring only once. The sequenced sample consisted of peripheral blood. The receptors originated from a man in his forties with active or convalescent COVID-19.

The chain employs TRBV28 and TRBJ1-1; the D is unclear. V was cut by 3 bases and J by 7 bases, with 6 bases left in between. Germline loops: CDR1 MDHEN, CDR2 SYDVKM. This CDR3 contains 11 residues. The CDR3 DNA sequence: TGTGCCAGCAGTTTGGGAGTTGAAGCTTTCTTT. Translating it yields CASSLGVEAFF.

This chain uses TRBV11-3 with TRBJ2-2, with unresolved D. The V end was cut by 2 bases, the J end by 1 base, with 5 bases between. CDR3 length: 14 residues. Germline CDR1 SGHNT, CDR2 YENEEA. The CDR3, as DNA: TGTGCCAGCAGCTTAAACGGGAACACCGGGGAGCTGTTTTTT. Protein: CASSLNGNTGELFF.

This chain uses TRBV3-1 (or the pseudogene TRBV3-2) with TRBJ1-2; 10 bases align to TRBD1. V dropped 1 base and J dropped 8; count of bases not matched to a gene: 10. The CDR3 totals 16 residues. The germline V gene has CDR1 LGHDT and CDR2 YNNKEL (reference sequence). In DNA form, the CDR3 reads TGTGCCAGCAGCCAAGGGATTACCGGGACAGGGGTCGGCTACACCTTC. Translated, it gives CASSQGITGTGVGYTF.

The CDR3 nucleotides are TGTGCCAGTATGGGGGGCTCCTACAATGAGCAGTTCTTC. Translating gives CASMGGSYNEQFF. V usage is TRBV19 and J usage is TRBJ2-1; tentative D call: TRBD2 (6 bases). Looked up from germline, CDR1 is LNHDA and CDR2 is SQIVND (reference sequence). The CDR3 runs 13 residues. Trimming took 7 bases from V and 0 from J, leaving 7 bases between them.

J is TRBJ2-7 and V is TRBV28, with D perhaps TRBD1 (6 bases). The CDR3 contains 14 residues. The V gene lost 3 bases and the J gene lost 5 bases, with 14 bases spanning the gap. CDR1 is MDHEN and CDR2 is SYDVKM in the germline V gene. CDR3 in DNA: TGTGCCAGCAGTTTTTCGTCAGGGGCGGACGAGCAGTACTTC. Protein sequence: CASSFSSGADEQYF.

The chain combines TRBV5-6 with TRBJ2-2; D might be TRBD2 (6 bases). Trimming took 0 bases from V and 4 from J, leaving 13 bases between them. CDR3 length: 16 amino acids. Germline CDR1 and CDR2: SGHDT and YYEEEE. The CDR3 region has the DNA TGTGCCAGCAGCTTGGTAGGGACCGGGGGCACCGGGGAGCTGTTTTTT. This codes for CASSLVGTGGTGELFF.

This clone has a single count. The chain uses TRBV7-3 and TRBJ1-1, with D maybe TRBD1 (6 bases). CDR1 is SGHTA and CDR2 is FQGTGA in the germline V gene. V shed 1 base and J shed 2 bases, with 17 bases lying between them. The CDR3 is made up of 17 amino acids. CDR3 region: CASSLIGGGSQNTEAFF. CDR3 bases: TGTGCCAGCAGCTTAATCGGTGGGGGCTCGCAAAACACTGAAGCTTTCTTT.

The chain recombines TRBV5-8 with TRBJ1-1, with D uncertain. The germline CDR1 and CDR2 sequences are SGHTS and YDEGEE. The CDR3 contains 15 residues. Trimming stripped 2 bases from V and 1 base from J, with 12 bases between. CDR3 nucleotide sequence: TGTGCCAGCAGCTTCGAGGGAGGGAGGAACACTGAAGCTTTCTTT. It encodes CASSFEGGRNTEAFF.

The chain employs TRBV7-2 and TRBJ2-1, with 7 bases that match TRBD1. Germline values: CDR1 SGHTA, CDR2 FQGNSA. The CDR3 has 13 residues. J was trimmed by 8 bases and V by 4 bases; bases with no gene match: 5. CDR3 protein: CASSSYTGDEQFF. In DNA form, the CDR3 reads TGTGCCAGCAGCTCCTATACAGGGGATGAGCAGTTCTTC.

The chain is built from TRBV5-1 and TRBJ2-7, with TRBD1 matching over 7 bases. With 0 bases clipped from V and 2 bases from J, the junction kept 5 bases outside the gene matches. CDR1 SGHRS and CDR2 YFSETQ come from the germline V gene. The CDR3 sequence is 15 residues long. The CDR3 DNA follows: TGCGCCAGCAGCTTGGGGGGGACAGCGACCTACGAGCAGTACTTC. It codes for CASSLGGTATYEQYF.

V and J are TRBV7-9 and TRBJ2-3, with 8 bases that match TRBD1. This CDR3 is built from 13 residues. The germline gives CDR1 SEHNR, CDR2 FQNEAQ (reference sequence). V dropped 5 bases and J dropped 14; count of bases not matched to a gene: 12. The DNA for the CDR3 is TGTGCCAGCAGCCAAGACGGCAGGGGGCGCCTGTATTTT. Translated, it gives CASSQDGRGRLYF.

The genes are TRBV19 and TRBJ2-2, with D tentatively TRBD2 (6 bases). This CDR3 contains 14 residues. CDR1 and CDR2 (germline): LNHDA, SQIVND (reference sequence). V was trimmed by 3 bases and J by 1 base, leaving 6 bases between them. CDR3 in DNA: TGTGCCAGTAGTATCGGGGGGAACACCGGGGAGCTGTTTTTT. This gives the protein CASSIGGNTGELFF.

V and J are TRBV4-1 and TRBJ2-2; 7 bases map to TRBD2. This CDR3 comprises 17 residues. With V trimmed by 1 base and J by 4 bases, 9 bases remained unmatched. The germline V gene encodes CDR1 MGHRA and CDR2 YSYEKL. CDR3 residues: CASSQGEGRASTGELFF. CDR3 bases: TGCGCCAGCAGCCAAGGGGAGGGCAGGGCGAGCACCGGGGAGCTGTTTTTT.

The chain links TRBV4-1 to TRBJ1-6; 9 nucleotides match TRBD1. Germline V CDR1 and CDR2: MGHRA, YSYEKL. V was clipped by 5 bases and J by 8 bases; unmatched bases: 4. The CDR3 totals 14 residues. CDR3 residues: CASSWTGDHSPLHF. The CDR3, as DNA: TGCGCCAGCAGCTGGACAGGGGACCATTCACCCCTCCACTTT.

The V and J genes are TRBV19 and TRBJ1-1; no firm D call. V lost 5 bases, J lost 6 bases, and 7 bases lay in between. This CDR3 is built from 11 residues. The germline V gene has CDR1 LNHDA and CDR2 SQIVND (reference sequence). DNA of the CDR3: TGTGCCAGTAGTGACACACCTGAAGCTTTCTTT. Encoded protein: CASSDTPEAFF.

The genes are TRBV7-9 and TRBJ1-1; 7 bases fit TRBD1. This CDR3 region has 15 residues. The V and J ends lost 3 bases and 1 base, in that order; junction bases with no gene match: 5. Germline V gene lookup returns CDR1 SEHNR and CDR2 FQNEAQ (reference sequence). CDR3 DNA: TGTGCCAGCAGCTTTACAGGGGACGAGAACACTGAAGCTTTCTTT. Translating it yields CASSFTGDENTEAFF.

The V gene is TRBV4-2, the J gene TRBJ2-3; TRBD2 matches 8 bases. The V gene's germline CDR1 is LGHNA and CDR2 YNFKEQ. V dropped 1 base and J dropped 2; count of bases not matched to a gene: 2. This CDR3 is 15 amino acids long. CDR3 sequence (DNA): TGTGCCAGCAGCCAAGGAGCGGGGGTCACAGATACGCAGTATTTT. It codes for CASSQGAGVTDTQYF.

This clone was detected only a few times. The V call is TRBV6-1, the J call TRBJ1-1; the D gene is possibly TRBD1 (5 bases). The CDR3 contains 14 residues. From germline, CDR1 is MNHNS and CDR2 SASEGT. Trimming took off 2 bases at V and 11 bases at J, with 18 bases between the two ends. CDR3 loop: CASSEPTGTSAAFF. The CDR3 nucleotides are TGTGCCAGCAGTGAACCCACAGGAACCTCGGCGGCTTTCTTT.

This clone was counted a single time. V and J are TRBV2 and TRBJ2-7; the D gene is possibly TRBD1 (6 bases). Trimming cost V 6 bases and J 3 bases, with 6 bases left between them. CDR1 is SNHLY, CDR2 FYNNEI, per germline. This CDR3 has 11 residues. CDR3 DNA sequence: TGTGCCAGCAGGGGACACTACGAGCAGTACTTC. Protein product: CASRGHYEQYF.

The rearrangement joins TRBV25-1 to TRBJ1-6, with 10 bases identical to TRBD1. Germline V lookup: CDR1 MGHDK, CDR2 SYGVNS. CDR3 length: 17 amino acids. J was trimmed by 1 base and V by 10 bases; bases with no gene match: 10. The CDR3 sequence is CANQRWDRGSYNSPLHF. CDR3 sequence (DNA): TGTGCCAACCAACGGTGGGACAGGGGATCCTATAATTCACCCCTCCACTTT.

The chain joins TRBV7-3 to TRBJ2-1, with TRBD1 as a possible D gene (6 bases). CDR3 length: 12 amino acids. Germline loops: CDR1 SGHTA, CDR2 FQGTGA. V was clipped by 5 bases and J by 9 bases, with 11 bases between them. The CDR3 nucleotides are TGTGCCAGCAGCCCTACAGGGATTGAGCAGTTCTTC. Translating it yields CASSPTGIEQFF.

The chain joins TRBV28 to TRBJ1-4; D is unclear. CDR1 and CDR2 (germline): MDHEN, SYDVKM. The CDR3 consists of 12 residues. The V end lost 8 bases, the J end lost 0 bases, and 4 bases lay between the germline ends. The CDR3 sequence: CASRATNEKLFF. The CDR3 bases are TGTGCCAGCCGTGCAACTAATGAAAAACTGTTTTTT. The full variable domain, completed using reference TRBV28 and TRBJ1-4, is DVKVTQSSRYLVKRTGEKVFLECVQDMDHENMFWYRQDPGLGLRLIYFSYDVKMKEKGDIPEGYSVSREKKERFSLILESASTNQTSMYLCASRATNEKLFFGSGTQLSVL.

The chain has TRBV5-1 and TRBJ2-1; the D gene is possibly TRBD2 (6 bases). The CDR3 runs to 16 residues. The germline V gene encodes CDR1 SGHRS and CDR2 YFSETQ. Trimming stripped 0 bases from V and 7 bases from J, with 17 bases between. The CDR3 DNA reads TGCGCCAGCAGCTTGGTTGGACAACGGGACTCAAATGAGCAGTTCTTC. Amino acids: CASSLVGQRDSNEQFF.

There are a few counts of this clone. The genes are TRBV5-4 and TRBJ2-2, with a tentative D call TRBD2 (6 bases). Between the trimmed V and J ends, which lost 4 bases and 3 bases, there was a span of 16 bases. Germline V gene lookup returns CDR1 SGHNT and CDR2 YYREEE (reference sequence). CDR3 length equals 16 residues. CDR3: CASSGGTPIDTGELFF. The DNA of the CDR3 is TGTGCCAGCAGCGGCGGGACGCCTATAGACACCGGGGAGCTGTTTTTT.

The CDR3 nucleotides read TGTGCCTGGAGTGCGACCAACAGGGGTTATAATTCACCCCTCCACTTT. Translation gives CAWSATNRGYNSPLHF. The chain recombines TRBV30 with TRBJ1-6, with 7 bases aligning to TRBD1. Germline CDR1 is GTSNPN and CDR2 is SVGIG (reference sequence). The CDR3 loop spans 16 amino acids. The trim removed 1 base at V and 4 bases at J, leaving 7 bases unmatched. Full variable domain (rest looked up from reference TRBV30 and TRBJ1-6): SQTIHQWPATLVQPVGSPLSLECTVEGTSNPNLYWYRQAAGRGLQLLFYSVGIGQISSEVPQNLSASRPQDRQFILSSKKLLLSDSGFYLCAWSATNRGYNSPLHFGNGTRLTVT.

The V and J genes are TRBV5-4 and TRBJ2-5; 7 bases are shared with TRBD1. Trimming cost V 4 bases and J 1 base; bases outside gene matches: 7. CDR1 SGHNT and CDR2 YYREEE come from the germline V gene (reference sequence). The length of the CDR3 is 15 residues. DNA for the CDR3: TGTGCCAGCAGCCCGACAGGGAGTCGCCAAGAGACCCAGTACTTC. Translation: CASSPTGSRQETQYF.

The J gene is TRBJ1-1, the V gene TRBV7-9, with D possibly being TRBD1 (5 bases). The length of the CDR3 is 15 residues. Germline V gene data show CDR1 as SEHNR and CDR2 as FQNEAQ (reference sequence). V lost 3 bases, J lost 1 base, and 12 bases lay in between. Here the CDR3 DNA reads TGTGCCAGCAGCTTGGAGGGGTTCGGGAACACTGAAGCTTTCTTT. As protein: CASSLEGFGNTEAFF.

V gene TRBV19 combines with J gene TRBJ1-6; no definite D call. The V end was cut by 2 bases, the J end by 4 bases, with 12 bases between. Germline V lookup: CDR1 LNHDA, CDR2 SQIVND (reference sequence). The CDR3 extends over 16 amino acids. The CDR3 sequence is CASSIQSPGYNSPLHF. The DNA for the CDR3 is TGTGCCAGTAGTATACAATCCCCGGGATATAATTCACCCCTCCACTTT.

The CDR3: CASSGGTGKAPEAFF. The CDR3, as DNA: TGTGCCAGCAGCGGGGGGACAGGGAAGGCCCCAGAAGCTTTCTTT. V and J are TRBV5-4 and TRBJ1-1; 9 bases are shared with TRBD1. The CDR3 extends over 15 amino acids. V trimming: 4 bases; J trimming: 8 bases; junction bases outside the gene matches: 12. The germline V gene has CDR1 SGHNT and CDR2 YYREEE (reference sequence).

The chain employs TRBV7-6 and TRBJ2-1, with 9 positions matching TRBD2. Per germline, CDR1 SGHVS and CDR2 FNYEAQ. This CDR3 comprises 15 residues. The junction had 4 bases not matched to a gene; V was cut back by 0 bases and J by 7 bases. The CDR3 DNA sequence: TGTGCCAGCAGCTTAGCCGGTCTAGCGGGGAATGAGCAGTTCTTC. This translates into CASSLAGLAGNEQFF.